This TCR beta chain was sequenced in a study of Tregs in tolerant kidney transplant recipients. Germline V CDR1 and CDR2: MRHNA, SNTAGT. The CDR3 covers 14 residues. The germline V and J ends were trimmed by 3 bases and 2 bases, with 9 bases remaining between them. Profiling relied on immunoSEQ multiplex PCR, and the TCRdb table lists in-frame clones only, not all of them. The data hold around 52,000 clones, with 65% to 85% observed a single time. The V call is TRBV6-4, the J call TRBJ2-3; weak D call: TRBD1 (5 bases). The sample taken for sequencing was CD4+ T cells from blood. This receptor was taken from a human donor in good health. CDR3 DNA sequence: TGTGCCAGCAGTGAAGCAGGGCACACAGATACGCAGTATTTT. Its protein product is CASSEAGHTDTQYF.